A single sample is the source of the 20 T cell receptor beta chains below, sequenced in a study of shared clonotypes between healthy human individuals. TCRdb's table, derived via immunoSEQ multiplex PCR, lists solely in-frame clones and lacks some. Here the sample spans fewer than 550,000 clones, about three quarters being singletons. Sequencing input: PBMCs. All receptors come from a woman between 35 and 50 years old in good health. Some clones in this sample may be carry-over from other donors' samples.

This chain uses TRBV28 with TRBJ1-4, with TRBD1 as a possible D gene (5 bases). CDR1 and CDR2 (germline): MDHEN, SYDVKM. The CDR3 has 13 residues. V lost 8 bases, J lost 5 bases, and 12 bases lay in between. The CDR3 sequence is CASLGTVNEKLFF. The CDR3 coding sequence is TGTGCCAGCCTAGGGACCGTGAATGAAAAACTGTTTTTT.

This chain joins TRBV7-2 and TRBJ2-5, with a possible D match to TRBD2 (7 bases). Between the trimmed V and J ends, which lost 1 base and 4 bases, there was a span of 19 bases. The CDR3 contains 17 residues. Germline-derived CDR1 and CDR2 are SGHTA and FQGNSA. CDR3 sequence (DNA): TGTGCCAGCAGCTTAGGGGGGGGCGGTGACCCACGAGAGACCCAGTACTTC. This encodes CASSLGGGGDPRETQYF.

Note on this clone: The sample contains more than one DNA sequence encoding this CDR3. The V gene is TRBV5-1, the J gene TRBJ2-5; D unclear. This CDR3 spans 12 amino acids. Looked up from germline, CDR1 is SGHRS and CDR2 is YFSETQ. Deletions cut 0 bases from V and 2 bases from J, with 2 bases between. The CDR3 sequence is CASSLGQETQYF. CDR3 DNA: TGCGCCAGCAGCTTGGGGCAAGAGACCCAGTACTTC.

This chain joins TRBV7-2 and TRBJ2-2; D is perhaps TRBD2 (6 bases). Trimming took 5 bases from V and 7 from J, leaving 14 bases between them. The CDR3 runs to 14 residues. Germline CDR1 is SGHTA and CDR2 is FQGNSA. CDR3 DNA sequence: TGTGCCAGCAGCCCCCCCCGAGCGGGCGGGGAGCTGTTTTTT. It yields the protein CASSPPRAGGELFF.

The CDR3 reads CASSWGQGSGANVLTF. In nucleotides, the CDR3 is TGTGCCAGCAGCTGGGGACAGGGCTCTGGGGCCAACGTCCTGACTTTC. This chain joins TRBV2 and TRBJ2-6; the match to TRBD1 covers 9 bases. Germline assignment: CDR1 SNHLY and CDR2 FYNNEI. The CDR3 covers 16 residues. Unmatched junction bases numbered 3, after V lost 6 bases and J lost 0 bases.

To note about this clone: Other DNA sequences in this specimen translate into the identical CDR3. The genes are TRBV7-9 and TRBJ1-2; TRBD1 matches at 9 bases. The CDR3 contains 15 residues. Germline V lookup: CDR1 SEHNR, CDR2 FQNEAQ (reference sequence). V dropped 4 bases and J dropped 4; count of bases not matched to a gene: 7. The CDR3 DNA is TGTGCCAGCAGCTCCGGGACAGGGTTGGGCTATGGCTACACCTTC. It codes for CASSSGTGLGYGYTF. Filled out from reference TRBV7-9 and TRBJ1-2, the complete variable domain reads DTGVSQNPRHKITKRGQNVTFRCDPISEHNRLYWYRQTLGQGPEFLTYFQNEAQLEKSRLLSDRFSAERPKGSFSTLEIQRTEQGDSAMYLCASSSGTGLGYGYTFGSGTRLTVV.

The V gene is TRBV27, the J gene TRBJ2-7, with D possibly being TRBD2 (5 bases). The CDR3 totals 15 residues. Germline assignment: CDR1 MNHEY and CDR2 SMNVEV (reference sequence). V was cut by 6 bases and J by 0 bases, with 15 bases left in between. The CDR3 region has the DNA TGTGCCAGCAGGCCCTGGGTTAGCGACTCCTACGAGCAGTACTTC. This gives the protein CASRPWVSDSYEQYF.

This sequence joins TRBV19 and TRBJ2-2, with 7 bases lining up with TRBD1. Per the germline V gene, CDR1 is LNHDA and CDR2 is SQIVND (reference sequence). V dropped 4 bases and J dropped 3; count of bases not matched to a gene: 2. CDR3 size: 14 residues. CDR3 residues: CASSSGQDTGELFF. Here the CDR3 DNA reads TGTGCCAGTAGTAGCGGACAGGACACCGGGGAGCTGTTTTTT.

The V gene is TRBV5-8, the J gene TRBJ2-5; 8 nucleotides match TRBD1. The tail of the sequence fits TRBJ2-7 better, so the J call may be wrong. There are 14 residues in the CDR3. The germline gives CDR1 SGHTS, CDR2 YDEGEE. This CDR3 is CASNRGTPTYEQYF. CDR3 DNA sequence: TGTGCCAGCAACAGGGGGACACCAACCTACGAGCAGTACTTC.

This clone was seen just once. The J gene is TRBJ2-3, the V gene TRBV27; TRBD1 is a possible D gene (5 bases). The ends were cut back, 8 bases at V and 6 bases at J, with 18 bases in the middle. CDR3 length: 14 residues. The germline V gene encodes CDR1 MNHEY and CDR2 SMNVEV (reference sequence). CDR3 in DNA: TGTGCCAGCCGGCAGGGCAGTGGAACGGATACGCAGTATTTT. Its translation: CASRQGSGTDTQYF.

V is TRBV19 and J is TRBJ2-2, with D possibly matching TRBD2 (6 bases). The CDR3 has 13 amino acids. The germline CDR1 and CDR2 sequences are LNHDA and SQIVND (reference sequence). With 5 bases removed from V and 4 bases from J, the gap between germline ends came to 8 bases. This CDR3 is CASSVTSTGELFF. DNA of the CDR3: TGTGCCAGTAGTGTGACTAGCACCGGGGAGCTGTTTTTT.

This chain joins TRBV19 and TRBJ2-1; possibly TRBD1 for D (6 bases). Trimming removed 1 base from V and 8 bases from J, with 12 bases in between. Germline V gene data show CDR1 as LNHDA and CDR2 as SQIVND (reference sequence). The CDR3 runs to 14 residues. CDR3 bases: TGTGCCAGTAGTATAGCTACAGGGAGCGATGAGCAGTTCTTC. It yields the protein CASSIATGSDEQFF.

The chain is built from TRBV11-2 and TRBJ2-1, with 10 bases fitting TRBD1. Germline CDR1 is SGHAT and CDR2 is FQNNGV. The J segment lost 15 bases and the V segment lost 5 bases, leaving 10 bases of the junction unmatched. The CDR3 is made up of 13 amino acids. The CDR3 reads CASSPDPGQGPFF. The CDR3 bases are TGTGCCAGCAGCCCCGATCCGGGACAGGGGCCGTTCTTC. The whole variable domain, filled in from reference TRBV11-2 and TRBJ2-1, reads EAGVAQSPRYKIIEKRQSVAFWCNPISGHATLYWYQQILGQGPKLLIQFQNNGVVDDSQLPKDRFSAERLKGVDSTLKIQPAKLEDSAVYLCASSPDPGQGPFFGPGTRLTVL.

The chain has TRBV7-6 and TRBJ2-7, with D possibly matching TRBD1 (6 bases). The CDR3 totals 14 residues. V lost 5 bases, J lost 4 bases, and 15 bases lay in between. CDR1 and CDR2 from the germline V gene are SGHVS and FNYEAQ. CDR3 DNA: TGTGCCAGCAGCCGGGACATTGAGATTTACGAGCAGTACTTC. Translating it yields CASSRDIEIYEQYF.

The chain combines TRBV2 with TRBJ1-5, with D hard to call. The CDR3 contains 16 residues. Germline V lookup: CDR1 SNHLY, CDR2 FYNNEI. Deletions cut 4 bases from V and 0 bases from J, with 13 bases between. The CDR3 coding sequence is TGTGCCAGCAGTGGACGTAGAACCTATAGCAATCAGCCCCAGCATTTT. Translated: CASSGRRTYSNQPQHF.

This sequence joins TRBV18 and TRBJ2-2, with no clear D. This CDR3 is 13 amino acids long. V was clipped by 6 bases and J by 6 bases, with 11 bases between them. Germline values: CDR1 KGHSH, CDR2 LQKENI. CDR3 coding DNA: TGTGCCAGCTCCCAAAGCTGGGCCGGGGAGCTGTTTTTT. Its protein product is CASSQSWAGELFF.

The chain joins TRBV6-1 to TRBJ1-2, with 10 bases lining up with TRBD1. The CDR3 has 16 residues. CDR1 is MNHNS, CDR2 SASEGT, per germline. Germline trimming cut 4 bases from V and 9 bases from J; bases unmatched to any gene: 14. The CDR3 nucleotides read TGTGCCAGCAGTGGGGGACAGGGGATAGACGCTATGCGCTACACCTTC. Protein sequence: CASSGGQGIDAMRYTF.

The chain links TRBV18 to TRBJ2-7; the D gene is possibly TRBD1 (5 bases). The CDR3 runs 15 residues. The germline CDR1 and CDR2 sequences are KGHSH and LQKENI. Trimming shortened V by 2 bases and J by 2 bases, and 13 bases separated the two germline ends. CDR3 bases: TGTGCCAGCTCACCATTCGACAGCCCAACCTACGAGCAGTACTTC. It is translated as CASSPFDSPTYEQYF.

The CDR3 DNA sequence: TGTGCCTGTAGCGACGGAAACTATGGCTACACCTTC. This encodes CACSDGNYGYTF. This chain connects TRBV30 to TRBJ1-2; D is unclear. The V end was cut by 6 bases, the J end by 2 bases, with 10 bases between. The CDR3 is 12 residues long. Germline CDR1 reads GTSNPN; CDR2 reads SVGIG (reference sequence).

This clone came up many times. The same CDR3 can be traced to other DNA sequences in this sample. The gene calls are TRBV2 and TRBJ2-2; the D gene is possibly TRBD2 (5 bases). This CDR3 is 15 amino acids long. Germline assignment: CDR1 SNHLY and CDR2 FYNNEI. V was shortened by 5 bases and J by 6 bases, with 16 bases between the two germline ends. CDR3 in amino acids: CASSPPAAGAGELFF. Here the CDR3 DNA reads TGTGCCAGCAGTCCACCAGCAGCCGGGGCCGGGGAGCTGTTTTTT.